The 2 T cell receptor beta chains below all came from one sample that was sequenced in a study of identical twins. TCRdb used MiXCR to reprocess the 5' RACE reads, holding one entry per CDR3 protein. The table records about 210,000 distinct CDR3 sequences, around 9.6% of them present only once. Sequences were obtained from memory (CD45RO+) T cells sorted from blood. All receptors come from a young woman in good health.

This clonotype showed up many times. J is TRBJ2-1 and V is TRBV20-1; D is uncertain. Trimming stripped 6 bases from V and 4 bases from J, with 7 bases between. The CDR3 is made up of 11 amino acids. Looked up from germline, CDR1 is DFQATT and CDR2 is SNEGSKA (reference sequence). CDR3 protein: CSADTYNEQFF. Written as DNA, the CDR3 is TGCAGTGCCGACACGTACAATGAGCAGTTCTTC.

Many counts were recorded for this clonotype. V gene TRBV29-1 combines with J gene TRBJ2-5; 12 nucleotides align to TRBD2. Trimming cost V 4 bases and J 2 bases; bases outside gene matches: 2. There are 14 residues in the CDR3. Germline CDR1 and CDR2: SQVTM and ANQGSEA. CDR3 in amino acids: CSVVGTSGQETQYF. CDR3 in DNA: TGCAGCGTTGTAGGGACTAGCGGGCAAGAGACCCAGTACTTC.